A single sample gave rise to the 20 T cell receptor beta chains below, sequenced in a study of T cell repertoires in cytomegalovirus infection. TCRdb processed the reads anew with MiXCR; each CDR3 protein has one entry. The table lists 150,000 to 160,000 distinct CDR3 sequences, less than 25% of them singletons. Sequenced input: PBMCs. The receptors derive from a human donor in good health (CMV status not recorded). Some clones in this sample may be carry-over from other donors' samples.

This clonotype was counted between two and nine times. The V call is TRBV7-9, the J call TRBJ2-3; weak D call: TRBD1 (6 bases). Trimming left V 4 bases short and J 2 bases short, with 10 bases between. Germline lookup yields CDR1 SEHNR and CDR2 FQNEAQ (reference sequence). CDR3 length equals 14 residues. CDR3 sequence: CASSYDRYTDTQYF. As DNA, the CDR3 is TGTGCCAGCAGCTACGACAGGTACACAGATACGCAGTATTTT.

The table lists this clonotype with a few counts. The CDR3 DNA reads TGTGCCAGCACCTTAGGGTCCCAAGAGACCCAGTACTTC. This codes for CASTLGSQETQYF. The chain employs TRBV28 and TRBJ2-5; D gene ambiguous. In germline, CDR1 is MDHEN, CDR2 SYDVKM. This CDR3 region has 13 residues. V was cut by 7 bases and J by 1 base, with 10 bases left in between.

This chain uses TRBV11-2 with TRBJ2-3, with 7 bases matching TRBD1. Trimming at V came to 0 bases and at J to 4 bases, leaving 13 bases not matched to a gene. Germline-derived CDR1 and CDR2 are SGHAT and FQNNGV. The CDR3 totals 18 residues. The CDR3 DNA follows: TGTGCCAGCAGCTTAGAGGGACGTACGACAGGGACGGCAGATACGCAGTATTTT. This gives the protein CASSLEGRTTGTADTQYF.

This chain links TRBV5-1 with TRBJ1-2; no clear D gene. V was clipped by 0 bases and J by 8 bases, with 14 bases between them. The CDR3 extends over 14 amino acids. Per germline, CDR1 SGHRS and CDR2 YFSETQ. CDR3 sequence reads: CASSLDNAAGGYTF. The CDR3, as DNA: TGCGCCAGCAGCTTGGACAACGCGGCGGGAGGCTACACCTTC.

The chain carries TRBV6-2 or TRBV6-3 and TRBJ2-3; 9 nucleotides line up with TRBD1. The CDR3 is made up of 15 amino acids. In germline, CDR1 is MNHEY, CDR2 SVGEGT. The ends lost 5 bases at V and 0 bases at J; junction bases unmatched: 3. The CDR3 nucleotides are TGTGCCAGCAGTCCACAGGGGGCTAGCACAGATACGCAGTATTTT. Translation gives CASSPQGASTDTQYF.

With respect to this clonotype: A single base separates this from a much larger clone, so it may be a read error. The chain links TRBV12-3 or TRBV12-4 to TRBJ1-2, with unresolved D. The CDR3 extends over 15 amino acids. V was cut by 4 bases and J by 0 bases, with 12 bases left in between. CDR3 coding DNA: TGTGCCAGCAGTTCAAGGTTGGAAGCTAACTATGGCTACACCTTC. Translated: CASSSRLEANYGYTF.

This clonotype was counted a few times. The V call is TRBV11-2, the J call TRBJ1-5; a weak D match, TRBD1 (5 bases). This CDR3 comprises 15 residues. Germline lookup yields CDR1 SGHAT and CDR2 FQNNGV. Trimming stripped 5 bases from V and 5 bases from J, with 16 bases between. In DNA, the CDR3 is TGTGCCAGCAGCCCCGGGGACGGTTTATATCAGCCCCAGCATTTT. This sequence encodes CASSPGDGLYQPQHF.

This clonotype was observed a few times. V and J are TRBV2 and TRBJ1-1; weak D call: TRBD1 (6 bases). Germline assignment: CDR1 SNHLY and CDR2 FYNNEI. The V and J ends lost 2 bases and 5 bases respectively, with 18 bases between them. The CDR3 is 16 amino acids. As DNA, the CDR3 is TGTGCCAGCAGTGAAAGGCGTAAGACAGGAGAAACTGAAGCTTTCTTT. It is translated as CASSERRKTGETEAFF. Full variable domain (rest looked up from reference TRBV2 and TRBJ1-1): EPEVTQTPSHQVTQMGQEVILRCVPISNHLYFYWYRQILGQKVEFLVSFYNNEISEKSEIFDDQFSVERPDGSNFTLKIRSTKLEDSAMYFCASSERRKTGETEAFFGQGTRLTVV.

V usage is TRBV24-1 and J usage is TRBJ2-1, with D possibly matching TRBD2 (5 bases). Trimming took off 5 bases at V and 3 bases at J, with 16 bases between the two ends. This CDR3 spans 16 amino acids. Germline CDR1 KGHDR, CDR2 SFDVKD. The CDR3 sequence: CATSAPTREGYNEQFF. The CDR3 region has the DNA TGTGCCACCAGTGCCCCTACTAGGGAAGGCTACAATGAGCAGTTCTTC.

V gene TRBV30 combines with J gene TRBJ1-1; D remains ambiguous. This CDR3 is built from 13 residues. Germline V lookup: CDR1 GTSNPN, CDR2 SVGIG (reference sequence). V was cut by 3 bases and J by 0 bases, with 8 bases left in between. The CDR3 here is CAWSVALNTEAFF. CDR3 sequence (DNA): TGTGCCTGGAGCGTAGCATTGAACACTGAAGCTTTCTTT.

This clonotype occurred a few times. The J gene is TRBJ2-7, the V gene TRBV29-1; weak D call: TRBD2 (5 bases). V shed 7 bases and J shed 2 bases, with 12 bases lying between them. The CDR3 consists of 12 residues. The V gene's germline CDR1 is SQVTM and CDR2 ANQGSEA. Written as DNA, the CDR3 is TGCAGCGCCCAGGCTAGCACCTACGAGCAGTACTTC. The encoded protein is CSAQASTYEQYF.

This clonotype has a handful of counts. CDR3 DNA: TGTGCCAGCAGCTTCAACAGCGGTGACAATGAGCAGTTCTTC. As protein: CASSFNSGDNEQFF. The chain uses TRBV11-2 and TRBJ2-1, with TRBD2 as a possible D gene (5 bases). CDR1 and CDR2 from the germline V gene are SGHAT and FQNNGV. Trimming pared 3 bases from V and 5 bases from J, leaving 11 bases between. The CDR3 length is 14 residues.

This clonotype was picked up a small number of times. This sequence joins TRBV5-4 and TRBJ1-1; tentatively, D is TRBD1 (5 bases). The V end lost 4 bases, the J end lost 11 bases, and 12 bases lay between the germline ends. CDR1 SGHNT and CDR2 YYREEE come from the germline V gene (reference sequence). This CDR3 is 11 amino acids long. The CDR3 DNA is TGTGCCAGCAGCGTGGGACTACGGGCTTTCTTT. Amino acid sequence: CASSVGLRAFF.

In this sample, this clonotype turned up a few times. The chain has TRBV11-1 and TRBJ2-7; D may match TRBD1 or TRBD2 (5 bases each). Trimming removed 1 base at V and 6 bases at J, with 16 bases between. CDR3 length equals 15 residues. The germline V gene has CDR1 SGHAT and CDR2 FQDESV (reference sequence). CDR3 in DNA: TGTGCCAGCAGCTTAGATGGGACCGATACGGCCGAGCAGTACTTC. Its translation: CASSLDGTDTAEQYF.

In this sample, this clonotype turned up a few times. The chain has TRBV29-1 and TRBJ2-3; 8 bases agree with TRBD1. Germline assignment: CDR1 SQVTM and CDR2 ANQGSEA. This CDR3 spans 15 amino acids. With V trimmed by 2 bases and J by 0 bases, 4 bases remained unmatched. The CDR3 DNA follows: TGCAGCGTTGAAACAGGGGGAGTTAGCACAGATACGCAGTATTTT. As protein: CSVETGGVSTDTQYF.

The V and J genes are TRBV4-1 and TRBJ1-4; D call uncertain. V was shortened by 4 bases and J by 7 bases, with 13 bases between the two germline ends. The CDR3 has 14 amino acids. Germline CDR1 MGHRA, CDR2 YSYEKL. The CDR3 sequence: CASSLVEVGEKLFF. The CDR3 DNA is TGCGCCAGCAGCCTTGTGGAGGTCGGTGAAAAACTGTTTTTT.

The gene calls are TRBV24-1 and TRBJ2-3; 9 nucleotides align to TRBD1. Germline V CDR1 and CDR2: KGHDR, SFDVKD. Trimming at V came to 4 bases and at J to 7 bases, leaving 2 bases not matched to a gene. There are 13 residues in the CDR3. The CDR3 protein is CATSEQGAHTQYF. As DNA, the CDR3 is TGTGCCACCAGTGAACAGGGGGCGCATACGCAGTATTTT.

This clonotype was counted between two and nine times. CDR3 region: CASSYGGTPPNEQFF. The CDR3 nucleotides read TGTGCCAGCAGTTACGGGGGGACTCCTCCCAATGAGCAGTTCTTC. This chain joins TRBV6-8 and TRBJ2-1, with D perhaps TRBD2 (6 bases). V was cut by 2 bases and J by 6 bases, with 14 bases left in between. Germline V CDR1 and CDR2: MNHGY, SAAAGT. The CDR3 length is 15 residues.

This clonotype appeared a single time. The chain combines TRBV19 with TRBJ2-1; D gene ambiguous. Looked up from germline, CDR1 is LNHDA and CDR2 is SQIVND (reference sequence). With 10 bases removed from V and 7 bases from J, the gap between germline ends came to 20 bases. The CDR3 consists of 14 residues. The CDR3, as DNA: TGTGCCACCGCGGCCGGGTTCAATGGTAATGAGCAGTTCTTC. Translation: CATAAGFNGNEQFF.

The sample holds a few counts of this clonotype. V and J are TRBV10-3 and TRBJ1-5; D is ambiguous. This CDR3 has 14 amino acids. V shed 0 bases and J shed 1 base, with 4 bases lying between them. Germline-derived CDR1 and CDR2 are ENHRY and SYGVKD. The DNA for the CDR3 is TGTGCCATCAGTGAGTCTGGAAGCAATCAGCCCCAGCATTTT. It translates to CAISESGSNQPQHF.